The text below deals with one T cell receptor beta chain. Its specificity is unknown. The sample belongs to a study of a mutant IDH1 vaccine in newly diagnosed glioma. Study-wide context: Eight vaccine doses were administered to patients at weeks 1, 3, 5, 7, 11, 15, 19 and 23. Treated individuals were about 62% male and approximately 38% female, averaging roughly 40 years of age.

The protocol was immunoSEQ multiplex PCR, while the TCRdb copy is restricted to in-frame clones and leaves out a portion. The data show just under 45,000 clones, around 93% seen once. The ends were cut back, 5 bases at V and 7 bases at J, with 20 bases in the middle. The CDR3 has 16 residues. The germline V gene encodes CDR1 SGHVS and CDR2 FQNEAQ. Time point indicated: week 23, last vaccination. In the vaccine, a single dose held 300 ug of the mutant IDH1 20-mer peptide, along with topical imiquimod. Donors had new IDH1-mutant astrocytomas of WHO grade 3 or 4 (ATRX-lost). Whole-study findings and limits: Pseudoprogression seemed unlinked to shifts in top peripheral T cell clonotypes.

This sequence was found in a man in his fifties or sixties with glioma. This chain uses TRBV7-8 with TRBJ2-2; perhaps TRBD1 as D (6 bases). This material consisted of PBMCs, taken from a glioma patient whose treatment included an IDH1 peptide vaccine. The CDR3 region has the DNA TGTGCCAGCAGCACCAGGACAGCCTATGGGATCGGGGAGCTGTTTTTT. Translating it yields CASSTRTAYGIGELFF.